The 17 T cell receptor beta chains in this list originate from one sample, sequenced in a study of human T cells and chemical hapten exposure. Regarding time point: patch test 2, 6 weeks after DPC sensitization. Treatment given: therapeutic diphenylcyclopropenone sensitization with weekly scalp DPC. Extraction yielded total RNA from whole blood (unfractionated). Using its own MiXCR run on the RACE reads, TCRdb lists one record per CDR3 protein. The table lists some 42,000 distinct CDR3 sequences, roughly 9% of them singletons. The material sequenced was whole blood, taken in connection with sensitization to the hapten diphenylcyclopropenone (DPC). Receptor source: a woman younger than 45 with alopecia areata. Some clones in this sample may be carry-over from other donors' samples.

This clonotype came up a few times. The chain links TRBV12-3 or TRBV12-4 to TRBJ2-2; unclear D gene. Trimming took off 8 bases at V and 6 bases at J, with 19 bases between the two ends. There are 15 residues in the CDR3. The CDR3 DNA sequence: TGTGCCAGCCGGCGAGAGGTTAGCAGGCCCGGGGAGCTGTTTTTT. Encoded protein: CASRREVSRPGELFF.

This clonotype was picked up many times. The V gene is TRBV28, the J gene TRBJ1-4; D not resolved. Germline values: CDR1 MDHEN, CDR2 SYDVKM. The CDR3 runs 11 residues. With 2 bases removed from V and 7 bases from J, the gap between germline ends came to 2 bases. CDR3 coding DNA: TGTGCCAGCAGTTTAGTTGAAAAACTGTTTTTT. Translation gives CASSLVEKLFF. Filled out from reference TRBV28 and TRBJ1-4, the complete variable domain reads DVKVTQSSRYLVKRTGEKVFLECVQDMDHENMFWYRQDPGLGLRLIYFSYDVKMKEKGDIPEGYSVSREKKERFSLILESASTNQTSMYLCASSLVEKLFFGSGTQLSVL.

The chain uses TRBV4-3 and TRBJ1-1; D is perhaps TRBD1 (6 bases). The V gene's germline CDR1 is LGHNA and CDR2 YSLEER. This CDR3 contains 16 residues. Trimming removed 2 bases from V and 1 base from J, with 14 bases in between. In nucleotides, the CDR3 is TGCGCCAGCAGCCAAAACCCGGGACATAGGAACACTGAAGCTTTCTTT. The encoded protein is CASSQNPGHRNTEAFF.

The rearrangement links TRBV18 to TRBJ1-1, with D perhaps matching TRBD1 (5 bases). The V gene lost 2 bases and the J gene lost 3 bases, with 13 bases spanning the gap. Germline assignment: CDR1 KGHSH and CDR2 LQKENI. CDR3 size: 15 residues. The CDR3 is CASSPGAGLDTEAFF. Here the CDR3 DNA reads TGTGCCAGCTCACCAGGGGCTGGATTGGACACTGAAGCTTTCTTT.

This chain uses TRBV18 with TRBJ1-4, with 9 bases identical to TRBD1. This CDR3 region has 15 residues. V shed 3 bases, J shed 6 bases, and the junction held 5 bases outside the gene matches. Looked up from germline, CDR1 is KGHSH and CDR2 is LQKENI. The CDR3 coding sequence is TGTGCCAGCTCACCGGGGACAGGGCCGGATGAAAAACTGTTTTTT. Translating it yields CASSPGTGPDEKLFF.

Only a few counts were recorded for this clonotype. The chain employs TRBV7-8 and TRBJ2-7; 8 nucleotides match TRBD2. J gave up 5 bases and V 5 bases, and 8 bases lay outside the gene matches. Germline V gene data show CDR1 as SGHVS and CDR2 as FQNEAQ. This CDR3 has 14 residues. This CDR3 is CASSTETSADEQYF. The CDR3 nucleotides are TGTGCCAGCAGCACCGAGACTAGCGCCGACGAGCAGTACTTC.

This clonotype was seen at least ten times. The chain uses TRBV4-3 and TRBJ2-7, with D perhaps TRBD1 (6 bases). The germline CDR1 and CDR2 sequences are LGHNA and YSLEER. CDR3 length: 16 amino acids. The V and J ends lost 1 base and 2 bases respectively, with 15 bases between them. The CDR3 loop is CASSQGAGTRTYEQYF. In nucleotides, the CDR3 is TGCGCCAGCAGCCAAGGGGCCGGGACACGAACCTACGAGCAGTACTTC.

This clonotype has at least ten counts. The chain is built from TRBV7-2 and TRBJ1-2; D may be TRBD1 (5 bases). The CDR3 loop spans 15 amino acids. V lost 2 bases to trimming and J lost 10 bases, with 20 bases between them. Germline CDR1 reads SGHTA; CDR2 reads FQGNSA. The CDR3 is CASSLMGRVGIDYTF. The CDR3 nucleotides are TGTGCCAGCAGCTTAATGGGGCGGGTCGGTATCGACTACACCTTC.

This clonotype was counted a few times. The chain recombines TRBV7-9 with TRBJ1-5; D not certain. V lost 5 bases to trimming and J lost 6 bases, with 8 bases between them. In germline, CDR1 is SEHNR, CDR2 FQNEAQ (reference sequence). There are 12 residues in the CDR3. CDR3 residues: CASSTWGQPQHF. DNA for the CDR3: TGTGCCAGCAGCACATGGGGTCAGCCCCAGCATTTT.

This clonotype was observed a few times. The chain combines TRBV7-6 with TRBJ1-4, with D hard to call. V lost 6 bases and J lost 0, with 8 bases in between. The length of the CDR3 is 14 residues. The V gene's germline CDR1 is SGHVS and CDR2 FNYEAQ. The CDR3 loop is CASSDGPTNEKLFF. In DNA, the CDR3 is TGTGCCAGCAGTGACGGTCCAACTAATGAAAAACTGTTTTTT.

V usage is TRBV10-3 and J usage is TRBJ2-7, with D perhaps being TRBD1 or TRBD2 (6 bases each). The V end was cut by 8 bases, the J end by 6 bases, with 11 bases between. The V gene's germline CDR1 is ENHRY and CDR2 SYGVKD. The CDR3 totals 11 residues. Here the CDR3 DNA reads TGTGCCATCGGAGGGGGAGGCGAGCAGTACTTC. Translated: CAIGGGGEQYF.

This clonotype was recorded at least ten times. The J gene is TRBJ1-4, the V gene TRBV25-1; D unresolved. The CDR3 loop spans 16 amino acids. Trimming removed 6 bases at V and 8 bases at J, with 22 bases between. Germline V gene lookup returns CDR1 MGHDK and CDR2 SYGVNS. In DNA, the CDR3 is TGTGCCAGCAGCGTGAATTTGGGGATAAAGAAGGAAAAACTGTTTTTT. This encodes CASSVNLGIKKEKLFF.

The chain links TRBV5-1 to TRBJ2-5; D unclear. Germline-derived CDR1 and CDR2 are SGHRS and YFSETQ. Trimming took 1 base from V and 0 from J, leaving 10 bases between them. The CDR3 length is 15 residues. CDR3 DNA sequence: TGCGCCAGCAGCTTGAGCGACACCTACCAAGAGACCCAGTACTTC. Residues: CASSLSDTYQETQYF. Variable domain in full (rest from reference TRBV5-1 and TRBJ2-5): KAGVTQTPRYLIKTRGQQVTLSCSPISGHRSVSWYQQTPGQGLQFLFEYFSETQRNKGNFPGRFSGRQFSNSRSEMNVSTLELGDSALYLCASSLSDTYQETQYFGPGTRLLVL.

This clonotype was counted at least ten times. The chain carries TRBV7-2 and TRBJ2-1; 10 bases are shared with TRBD2. The V and J ends lost 5 bases and 0 bases, in that order; junction bases with no gene match: 7. Per the germline V gene, CDR1 is SGHTA and CDR2 is FQGNSA. The CDR3 totals 17 residues. CDR3 loop: CASSRRTSGLSYNEQFF. CDR3 nucleotide sequence: TGTGCCAGCAGCCGCCGGACTAGCGGCCTCTCCTACAATGAGCAGTTCTTC.

In this sample, this clonotype turned up a few times. This chain uses TRBV5-6 with TRBJ2-1; D unclear. The CDR3 totals 13 residues. Germline CDR1 SGHDT, CDR2 YYEEEE. Trimming shortened V by 4 bases and J by 3 bases, and 8 bases separated the two germline ends. The CDR3 sequence: CASSPYNYNEQFF. The CDR3 DNA reads as TGTGCCAGCAGCCCCTACAACTACAATGAGCAGTTCTTC.

Ten or more counts support this clonotype. V and J are TRBV12-3 or TRBV12-4 and TRBJ1-5; 7 bases fit TRBD1. The CDR3 sequence is 15 residues long. Germline trimming cut 4 bases from V and 3 bases from J; bases unmatched to any gene: 6. Here the CDR3 DNA reads TGTGCCAGCAGTTCGGAGACAGGGAACAATCAGCCCCAGCATTTT. Amino acid sequence: CASSSETGNNQPQHF.

V gene TRBV10-1 combines with J gene TRBJ2-7; perhaps TRBD2 as D (6 bases). CDR3 length equals 16 residues. CDR1 WNHNN and CDR2 SYGVQD come from the germline V gene (reference sequence). The ends were cut back, 4 bases at V and 3 bases at J, with 19 bases in the middle. The CDR3 sequence is CASSGREGPSDYEQYF. DNA for the CDR3: TGCGCCAGCAGTGGGCGAGAGGGTCCTAGCGACTACGAGCAGTACTTC.